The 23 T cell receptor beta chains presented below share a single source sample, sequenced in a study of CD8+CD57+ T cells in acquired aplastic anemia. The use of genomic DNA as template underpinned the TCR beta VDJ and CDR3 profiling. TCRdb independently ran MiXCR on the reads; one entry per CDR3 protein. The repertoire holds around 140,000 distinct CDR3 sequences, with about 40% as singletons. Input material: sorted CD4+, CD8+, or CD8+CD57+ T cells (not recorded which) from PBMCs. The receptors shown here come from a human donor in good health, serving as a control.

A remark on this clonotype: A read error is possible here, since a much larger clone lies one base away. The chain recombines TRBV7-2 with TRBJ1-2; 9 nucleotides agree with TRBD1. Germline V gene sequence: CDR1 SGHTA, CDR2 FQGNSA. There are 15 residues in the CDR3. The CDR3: CAGSGRQGANYGYTF. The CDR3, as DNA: TGTGCCGGCAGCGGACGACAGGGGGCTAACTATGGCTACACCTTC. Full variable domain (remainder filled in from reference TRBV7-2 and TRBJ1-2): GAGVSQSPSNKVTEKGKDVELRCDPISGHTALYWYRQSLGQGLEFLIYFQGNSAPDKSGLPSDRFSAERTGGSVSTLTIQRTQQEDSAVYLCAGSGRQGANYGYTFGSGTRLTVV.

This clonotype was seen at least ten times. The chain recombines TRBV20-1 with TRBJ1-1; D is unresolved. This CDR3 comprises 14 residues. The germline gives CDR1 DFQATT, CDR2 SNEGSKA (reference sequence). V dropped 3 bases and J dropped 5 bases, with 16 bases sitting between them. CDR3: CSASDPGAGTEAFF. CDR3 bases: TGCAGTGCTAGTGACCCGGGTGCGGGGACTGAAGCTTTCTTT.

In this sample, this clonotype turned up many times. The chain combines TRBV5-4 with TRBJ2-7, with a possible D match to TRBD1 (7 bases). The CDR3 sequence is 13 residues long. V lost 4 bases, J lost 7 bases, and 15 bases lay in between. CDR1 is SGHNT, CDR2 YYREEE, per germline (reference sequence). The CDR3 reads CASSPGGPREQYF. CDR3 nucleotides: TGTGCCAGCAGCCCAGGGGGGCCTCGAGAGCAGTACTTC.

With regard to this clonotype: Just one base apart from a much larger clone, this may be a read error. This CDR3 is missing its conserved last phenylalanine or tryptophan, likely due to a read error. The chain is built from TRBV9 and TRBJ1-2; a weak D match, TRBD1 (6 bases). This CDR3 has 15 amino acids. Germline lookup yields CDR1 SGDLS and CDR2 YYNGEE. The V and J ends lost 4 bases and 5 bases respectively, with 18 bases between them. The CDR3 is CASSPSPGAVYGYTL. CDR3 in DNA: TGTGCCAGCAGCCCCTCCCCGGGGGCAGTATATGGCTACACCCTC.

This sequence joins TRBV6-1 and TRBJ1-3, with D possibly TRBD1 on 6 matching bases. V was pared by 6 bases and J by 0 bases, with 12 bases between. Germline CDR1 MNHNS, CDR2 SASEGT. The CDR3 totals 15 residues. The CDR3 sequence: CASSVTGYSGNTIYF. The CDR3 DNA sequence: TGTGCCAGCAGCGTAACAGGGTACTCTGGAAACACCATATATTTT.

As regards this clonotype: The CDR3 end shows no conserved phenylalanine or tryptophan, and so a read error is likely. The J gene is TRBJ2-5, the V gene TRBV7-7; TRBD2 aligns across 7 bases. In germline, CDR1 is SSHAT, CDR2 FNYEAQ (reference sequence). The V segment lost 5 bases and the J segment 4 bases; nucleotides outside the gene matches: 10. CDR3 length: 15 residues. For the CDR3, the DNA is TGTGCCAGCAGCCGTGGACTAGACGGGGGAGAGACCCAGTACTCC. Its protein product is CASSRGLDGGETQYS.

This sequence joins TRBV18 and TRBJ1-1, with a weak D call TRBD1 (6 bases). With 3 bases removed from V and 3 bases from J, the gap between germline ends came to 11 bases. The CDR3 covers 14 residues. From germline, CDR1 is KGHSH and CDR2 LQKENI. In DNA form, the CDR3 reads TGTGCCAGCTCACCGGTGGGGGCTTACACTGAAGCTTTCTTT. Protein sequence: CASSPVGAYTEAFF.

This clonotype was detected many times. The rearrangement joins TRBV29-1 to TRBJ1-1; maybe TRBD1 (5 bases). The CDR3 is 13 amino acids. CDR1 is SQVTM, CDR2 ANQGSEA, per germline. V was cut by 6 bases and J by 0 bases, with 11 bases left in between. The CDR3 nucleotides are TGCAGCGTAGCGGGACGGTTGAACACTGAAGCTTTCTTT. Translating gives CSVAGRLNTEAFF.

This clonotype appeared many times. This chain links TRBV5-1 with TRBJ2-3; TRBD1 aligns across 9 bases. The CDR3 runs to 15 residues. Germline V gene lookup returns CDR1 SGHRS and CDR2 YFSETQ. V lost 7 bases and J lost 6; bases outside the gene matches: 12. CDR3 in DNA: TGCGCCAGCGCCGGACAGGGGCTCTCCCGGGATACGCAGTATTTT. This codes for CASAGQGLSRDTQYF.

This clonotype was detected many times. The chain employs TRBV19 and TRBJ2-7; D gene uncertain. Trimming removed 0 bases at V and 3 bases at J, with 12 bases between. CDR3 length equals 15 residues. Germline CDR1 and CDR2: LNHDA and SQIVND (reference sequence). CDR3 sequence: CASSIEGQAGYEQYF. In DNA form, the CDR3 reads TGTGCCAGTAGTATAGAAGGGCAGGCTGGCTACGAGCAGTACTTC. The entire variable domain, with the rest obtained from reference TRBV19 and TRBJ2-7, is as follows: DGGITQSPKYLFRKEGQNVTLSCEQNLNHDAMYWYRQDPGQGLRLIYYSQIVNDFQKGDIAEGYSVSREKKESFPLTVTSAQKNPTAFYLCASSIEGQAGYEQYFGPGTRLTVT.

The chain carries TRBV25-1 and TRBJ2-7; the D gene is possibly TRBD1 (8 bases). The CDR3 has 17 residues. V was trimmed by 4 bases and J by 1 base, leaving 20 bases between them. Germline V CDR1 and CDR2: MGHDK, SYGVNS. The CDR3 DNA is TGTGCCAGCAGTGGGGGGGGCAGGGGGCCAGCGTCCTACGAGCAGTACTTC. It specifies CASSGGGRGPASYEQYF.

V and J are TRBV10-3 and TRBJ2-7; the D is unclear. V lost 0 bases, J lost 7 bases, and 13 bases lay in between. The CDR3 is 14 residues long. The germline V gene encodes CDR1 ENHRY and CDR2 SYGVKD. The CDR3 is CAISESTTYEEQYF. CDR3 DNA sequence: TGTGCCATCAGTGAGTCCACTACCTACGAGGAGCAGTACTTC.

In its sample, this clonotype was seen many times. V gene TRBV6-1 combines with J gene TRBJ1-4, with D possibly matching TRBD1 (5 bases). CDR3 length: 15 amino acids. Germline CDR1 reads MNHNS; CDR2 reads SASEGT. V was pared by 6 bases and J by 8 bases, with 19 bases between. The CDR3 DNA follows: TGTGCCAGCAGCCCCCCAAGTGGGGAGGGGGAAAAACTGTTTTTT. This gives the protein CASSPPSGEGEKLFF.

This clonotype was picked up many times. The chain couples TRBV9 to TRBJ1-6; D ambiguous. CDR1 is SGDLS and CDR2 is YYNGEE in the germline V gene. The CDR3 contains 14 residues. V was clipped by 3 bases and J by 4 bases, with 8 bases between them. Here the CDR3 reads CASSGREYNSPLHF. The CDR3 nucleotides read TGTGCCAGCAGCGGGCGCGAATATAATTCACCCCTCCACTTT.

The CDR3 DNA sequence: TGCGCCAGCAGCTCAAGGACTAGCGGGGGGGCGTTTCTGGAGCAGTACTTC. This codes for CASSSRTSGGAFLEQYF. The J gene is TRBJ2-7, the V gene TRBV5-1; 15 nucleotides match TRBD2. Germline assignment: CDR1 SGHRS and CDR2 YFSETQ. J gave up 7 bases and V 3 bases, and 11 bases lay outside the gene matches. The CDR3 has 17 residues.

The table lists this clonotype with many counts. This CDR3 reads CASSQGDWATEAFF. The CDR3, as DNA: TGTGCCAGCAGCCAGGGGGACTGGGCCACTGAAGCTTTCTTT. The rearrangement joins TRBV14 to TRBJ1-1; tentatively, D is TRBD1 (5 bases). Germline V gene lookup returns CDR1 SGHDN and CDR2 FVKESK. Trimming took 3 bases from V and 4 from J, leaving 12 bases between them. The CDR3 runs 14 residues.

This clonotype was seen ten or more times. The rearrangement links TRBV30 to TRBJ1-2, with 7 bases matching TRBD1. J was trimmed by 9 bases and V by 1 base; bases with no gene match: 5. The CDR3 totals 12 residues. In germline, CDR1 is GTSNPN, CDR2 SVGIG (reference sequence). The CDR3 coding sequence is TGTGCCTGGAGTGCAGACAGGGACCGCTACACCTTC. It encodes CAWSADRDRYTF.

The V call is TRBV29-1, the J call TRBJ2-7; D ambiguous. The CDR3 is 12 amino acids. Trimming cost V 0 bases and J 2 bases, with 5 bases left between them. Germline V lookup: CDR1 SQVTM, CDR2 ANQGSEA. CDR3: CSVEDGTYEQYF. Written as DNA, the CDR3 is TGCAGCGTTGAAGACGGCACCTACGAGCAGTACTTC.

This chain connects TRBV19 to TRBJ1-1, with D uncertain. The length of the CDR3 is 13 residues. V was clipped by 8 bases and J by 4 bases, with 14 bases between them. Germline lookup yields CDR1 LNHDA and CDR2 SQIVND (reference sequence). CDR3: CASSQAKATEAFF. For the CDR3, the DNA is TGTGCCAGTTCCCAGGCCAAGGCCACTGAAGCTTTCTTT.

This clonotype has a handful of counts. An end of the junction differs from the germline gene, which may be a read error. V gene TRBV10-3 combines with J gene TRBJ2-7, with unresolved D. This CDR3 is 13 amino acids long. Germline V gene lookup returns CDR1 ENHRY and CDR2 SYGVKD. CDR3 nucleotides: TGTGCCAGCAGTTTTCGACGCTCCTACGAGCAGTACTTC. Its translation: CASSFRRSYEQYF.

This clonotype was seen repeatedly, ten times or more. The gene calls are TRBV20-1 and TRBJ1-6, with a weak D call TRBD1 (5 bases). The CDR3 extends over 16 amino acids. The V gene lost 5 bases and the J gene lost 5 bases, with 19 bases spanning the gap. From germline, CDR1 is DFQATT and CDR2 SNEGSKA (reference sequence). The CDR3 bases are TGCAGTGCTCTCCAAATTGGGACGGGAGATAATTCACCCCTCCACTTT. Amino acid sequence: CSALQIGTGDNSPLHF.

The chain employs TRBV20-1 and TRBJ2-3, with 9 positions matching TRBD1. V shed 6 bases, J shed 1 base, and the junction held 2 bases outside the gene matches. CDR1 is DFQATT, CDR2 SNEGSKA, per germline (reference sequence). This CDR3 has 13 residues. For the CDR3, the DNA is TGCAGTGCCAGGACAGGGGGCACAGATACGCAGTATTTT. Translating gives CSARTGGTDTQYF.

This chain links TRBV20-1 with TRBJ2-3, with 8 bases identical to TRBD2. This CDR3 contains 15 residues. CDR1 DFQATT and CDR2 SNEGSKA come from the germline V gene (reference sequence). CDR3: CSAVSGETSTDTQYF. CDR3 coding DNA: TGCAGCGCCGTTAGCGGGGAAACTAGCACAGATACGCAGTATTTT.